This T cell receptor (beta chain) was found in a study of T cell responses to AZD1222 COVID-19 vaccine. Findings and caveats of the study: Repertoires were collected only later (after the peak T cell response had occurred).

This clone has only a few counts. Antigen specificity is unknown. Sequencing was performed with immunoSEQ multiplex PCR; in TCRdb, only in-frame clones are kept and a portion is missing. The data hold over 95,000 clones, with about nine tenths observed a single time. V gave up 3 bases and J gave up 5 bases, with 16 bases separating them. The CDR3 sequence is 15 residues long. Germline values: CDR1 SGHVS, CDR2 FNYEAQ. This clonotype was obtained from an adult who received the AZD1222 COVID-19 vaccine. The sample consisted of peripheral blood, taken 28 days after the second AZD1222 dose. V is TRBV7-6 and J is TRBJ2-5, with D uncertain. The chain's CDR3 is CASSFGQGLQETQYF. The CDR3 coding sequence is TGTGCCAGCAGCTTTGGTCAAGGGTTGCAGGAGACCCAGTACTTC.